The text below deals with one T cell receptor beta chain. Its target is unknown. The data were taken from a study of T cell responses to AZD1222 COVID-19 vaccine. Study details: Pooling covered second doses at about 4 or about 12 weeks. Study-wide results and caveats: The study sampled repertoires only after the peak T cell response. Most donors were white British, females outnumbered males, and clonal diversity was possibly underestimated. At baseline, seropositivity was found in only 5 to 7 AZD1222 recipients.

Data came from immunoSEQ multiplex PCR; TCRdb stores just in-frame clones and leaves some out. The sample includes 90,000 to 150,000 clones, around 90% of them seen just once. Trimming left V 0 bases short and J 5 bases short, with 7 bases between. Germline V lookup: CDR1 LNHNV, CDR2 YYDKDF (reference sequence). The CDR3 has 13 amino acids. This specimen was peripheral blood, taken on day 0 of AZD1222 vaccination. The V and J genes are TRBV15 and TRBJ1-1; no clear D. The sequence came from an adult in good health. The CDR3 loop is CATSRDQVTEAFF. CDR3 sequence (DNA): TGTGCCACCAGCAGAGATCAAGTGACTGAAGCTTTCTTT.